Below are 26 T cell receptor beta chains sequenced from a single sample in a study of cytomegalovirus exposure and HLA in healthy donors. Primers for the PCR totalled 60 Vbeta and 13 Jbeta. Profiled with immunoSEQ multiplex PCR; TCRdb holds only in-frame clones, not every one. The sample lists roughly 170,000 clones; 77% were seen once. Sequences were obtained from PBMCs. The receptors come from a woman aged 25-40 years in good health and CMV-seronegative.

This clone appeared once. The chain carries TRBV6-6 and TRBJ1-1; no firm D call. The CDR3 runs to 14 residues. With 2 bases removed from V and 4 bases from J, the gap between germline ends came to 11 bases. Germline values: CDR1 MNHNY, CDR2 SVGAGI (reference sequence). The CDR3 DNA sequence: TGTGCCAGCAGTTACGACCCGGAGAGCACTGAAGCTTTCTTT. Protein: CASSYDPESTEAFF.

This clone was counted between two and nine times. The V gene is TRBV6-1, the J gene TRBJ1-1; 10 positions match TRBD1. The CDR3 is made up of 17 amino acids. V lost 1 base, J lost 6 bases, and 11 bases stayed unmatched. Germline V gene sequence: CDR1 MNHNS, CDR2 SASEGT. The CDR3 loop is CASSEELTGGGLAEAFF. The DNA of the CDR3 is TGTGCCAGCAGTGAAGAATTGACAGGGGGCGGTTTGGCTGAAGCTTTCTTT.

This sequence joins TRBV7-2 and TRBJ2-2, with 9 bases identical to TRBD2. The CDR3 sequence is 14 residues long. Looked up from germline, CDR1 is SGHTA and CDR2 is FQGNSA. Unmatched junction bases numbered 3, after V lost 7 bases and J lost 3 bases. CDR3 amino acids: CASNSGGYTGELFF. Here the CDR3 DNA reads TGTGCCAGCAATAGCGGGGGTTACACCGGGGAGCTGTTTTTT. The full variable domain, with the rest looked up from reference TRBV7-2 and TRBJ2-2, is GAGVSQSPSNKVTEKGKDVELRCDPISGHTALYWYRQSLGQGLEFLIYFQGNSAPDKSGLPSDRFSAERTGGSVSTLTIQRTQQEDSAVYLCASNSGGYTGELFFGEGSRLTVL.

This clone was counted many times. The chain carries TRBV6-1 and TRBJ1-1; 7 bases map to TRBD1. V shed 7 bases and J 5 bases; nucleotides not matched to a gene: 7. Germline V gene data show CDR1 as MNHNS and CDR2 as SASEGT. The CDR3 contains 13 residues. In nucleotides, the CDR3 is TGTGCCAGCAACAGGGGACTGGGGACTGAAGCTTTCTTT. Translation: CASNRGLGTEAFF.

This chain connects TRBV7-2 to TRBJ1-2; 9 positions agree with TRBD1. CDR3 length: 14 residues. V trimming: 6 bases; J trimming: 2 bases; junction bases outside the gene matches: 4. Germline values: CDR1 SGHTA, CDR2 FQGNSA. CDR3 bases: TGTGCCAGCAGGAAACAGGGGGCGAACTATGGCTACACCTTC. This translates into CASRKQGANYGYTF.

This clone was seen only once. Here the CDR3 reads CAITPSGPRRNYEQYF. Written as DNA, the CDR3 is TGTGCCATCACCCCCAGCGGGCCCCGCCGAAACTACGAGCAGTACTTC. The chain employs TRBV10-3 and TRBJ2-7; D is possibly TRBD2 (6 bases). The CDR3 covers 16 residues. Germline CDR1 reads ENHRY; CDR2 reads SYGVKD. V was shortened by 7 bases and J by 3 bases, with 22 bases between the two germline ends.

J is TRBJ2-2 and V is TRBV27; 9 positions agree with TRBD2. V lost 3 bases and J lost 3; bases outside the gene matches: 11. This CDR3 spans 18 amino acids. The germline V gene encodes CDR1 MNHEY and CDR2 SMNVEV (reference sequence). CDR3 DNA sequence: TGTGCCAGCAGTTTTGGGCGAGCGGGAGGCCTTTACACCGGGGAGCTGTTTTTT. Protein sequence: CASSFGRAGGLYTGELFF.

The rearrangement joins TRBV6-4 to TRBJ2-2, with 7 bases identical to TRBD1. Germline CDR1 MRHNA, CDR2 SNTAGT. The CDR3 contains 14 residues. V was clipped by 6 bases and J by 7 bases; unmatched bases: 8. As DNA, the CDR3 is TGTGCCAGCAGACCTGACAGGGTTGGCGGGGAGCTGTTTTTT. Its translation: CASRPDRVGGELFF.

As to this clone: A read error may produce the germline difference seen at one junction end. The rearrangement uses TRBV7-3 and TRBJ1-1, with no clear D. Germline V gene data show CDR1 as SGHTA and CDR2 as FQGTGA. CDR3 length: 13 residues. The CDR3 nucleotides read TGTGCCAGCAGCCGTGACTTGAACCCTGAAGCTTTCTTT. Its protein product is CASSRDLNPEAFF.

The chain combines TRBV7-6 with TRBJ2-2, with TRBD2 matching 8 bases. This CDR3 is 15 amino acids long. Germline V gene lookup returns CDR1 SGHVS and CDR2 FNYEAQ. With V trimmed by 1 base and J by 7 bases, 5 bases remained unmatched. In DNA form, the CDR3 reads TGTGCCAGCAGCTTAGGAGCGGGGGTAGACGGGGAGCTGTTTTTT. Its translation is CASSLGAGVDGELFF.

The rearrangement joins TRBV6-6 to TRBJ1-1; TRBD1 agrees at 11 bases. The CDR3 is 14 amino acids. The germline CDR1 and CDR2 sequences are MNHNY and SVGAGI (reference sequence). After removal of 4 bases from V and 10 bases from J, the junction contained 8 bases not matched to a gene. The CDR3 here is CASSFTGQGAGAFF. In nucleotides, the CDR3 is TGTGCCAGCAGTTTTACCGGACAGGGGGCAGGAGCTTTCTTT.

This chain connects TRBV18 to TRBJ1-4; the D gene is possibly TRBD1 (6 bases). Germline CDR1 KGHSH, CDR2 LQKENI. The V end lost 0 bases, the J end lost 11 bases, and 10 bases lay between the germline ends. The length of the CDR3 is 13 residues. The CDR3 DNA reads TGTGCCAGCTCACCACCGGACAGCTTTAAACTGTTTTTT. Amino acid sequence: CASSPPDSFKLFF.

The gene calls are TRBV7-9 and TRBJ2-7; D unresolved. The CDR3 extends over 13 amino acids. Per the germline V gene, CDR1 is SEHNR and CDR2 is FQNEAQ (reference sequence). Trimming removed 4 bases at V and 1 base at J, with 8 bases between. The CDR3 DNA reads as TGTGCCAGCAGCTCCTCTTTATCCTACGAGCAGTACTTC. Its translation: CASSSSLSYEQYF.

The chain uses TRBV4-3 and TRBJ2-1; 8 bases fit TRBD1. Looked up from germline, CDR1 is LGHNA and CDR2 is YSLEER. The V gene end was trimmed by 0 bases and the J gene end by 10 bases; junction bases not matched to a gene: 11. This CDR3 is 16 amino acids long. Written as DNA, the CDR3 is TGCGCCAGCAGCCAAGATCTCGAGGACAGGGCGTGGGAGCAGTTCTTC. Its translation: CASSQDLEDRAWEQFF.

This sequence joins TRBV13 and TRBJ2-3; D is uncertain. The CDR3 has 14 amino acids. V was shortened by 0 bases and J by 1 base, with 5 bases between the two germline ends. Germline lookup yields CDR1 PRHDT and CDR2 FYEKMQ (reference sequence). The DNA for the CDR3 is TGTGCCAGCAGCTTAGGACTACGCACAGATACGCAGTATTTT. Its protein product is CASSLGLRTDTQYF. Full variable domain (rest looked up from reference TRBV13 and TRBJ2-3): AAGVIQSPRHLIKEKRETATLKCYPIPRHDTVYWYQQGPGQDPQFLISFYEKMQSDKGSIPDRFSAQQFSDYHSELNMSSLELGDSALYFCASSLGLRTDTQYFGPGTRLTVL.

The chain uses TRBV2 and TRBJ2-5; tentatively, D is TRBD2 (6 bases). The CDR3 loop spans 14 amino acids. CDR1 is SNHLY, CDR2 FYNNEI, per germline. The V gene lost 5 bases and the J gene lost 2 bases, with 12 bases spanning the gap. The CDR3 coding sequence is TGTGCCAGCAGTAATCCGGGACTTCAAGAGACCCAGTACTTC. Encoded protein: CASSNPGLQETQYF.

J is TRBJ1-1 and V is TRBV18; D uncertain. CDR3 length: 13 amino acids. Trimming pared 4 bases from V and 2 bases from J, leaving 8 bases between. CDR1 KGHSH and CDR2 LQKENI come from the germline V gene. Here the CDR3 DNA reads TGTGCCAGCTCACGAGGTAAAAACACTGAAGCTTTCTTT. It yields the protein CASSRGKNTEAFF.

The V gene is TRBV27, the J gene TRBJ1-1, with 7 nucleotides matching TRBD1. The CDR3 has 18 residues. Germline values: CDR1 MNHEY, CDR2 SMNVEV (reference sequence). The trim removed 4 bases at V and 3 bases at J, leaving 17 bases unmatched. The CDR3 loop reads CASSSRGRRQGGDTEAFF. CDR3 nucleotide sequence: TGTGCCAGCAGTTCCCGAGGCCGGAGGCAGGGGGGTGACACTGAAGCTTTCTTT.

This chain uses TRBV5-4 with TRBJ2-2, with 12 bases identical to TRBD2. V dropped 4 bases and J dropped 0; count of bases not matched to a gene: 7. CDR1 is SGHNT and CDR2 is YYREEE in the germline V gene (reference sequence). The CDR3 sequence is 18 residues long. The CDR3 nucleotides read TGTGCCAGCAGCGATCGACTAGCGGGGGCCTCGAACACCGGGGAGCTGTTTTTT. This gives the protein CASSDRLAGASNTGELFF. The variable domain in full, with the rest retrieved from reference TRBV5-4 and TRBJ2-2, is ETGVTQSPTHLIKTRGQQVTLRCSSQSGHNTVSWYQQALGQGPQFIFQYYREEENGRGNFPPRFSGLQFPNYSSELNVNALELDDSALYLCASSDRLAGASNTGELFFGEGSRLTVL.

V gene TRBV28 combines with J gene TRBJ1-5; possible D gene TRBD1, 5 bases. Germline loops: CDR1 MDHEN, CDR2 SYDVKM. The CDR3 contains 11 residues. V was shortened by 8 bases and J by 6 bases, with 8 bases between the two germline ends. The CDR3 loop is CASRTGQPQHF. Written as DNA, the CDR3 is TGTGCCAGCCGTACAGGTCAGCCCCAGCATTTT.

This clone was seen more than once but under ten times. This chain uses TRBV27 with TRBJ2-7; the match to TRBD2 covers 10 bases. Unmatched junction bases numbered 17, after V lost 5 bases and J lost 7 bases. Germline-derived CDR1 and CDR2 are MNHEY and SMNVEV (reference sequence). The CDR3 is 17 amino acids. CDR3 DNA: TGTGCCAGCAGTCCTCACTCAATCAGCGGGAGGGCCGGAGAGCAGTACTTC. Its protein product is CASSPHSISGRAGEQYF.

This clone has just one count. V gene TRBV27 combines with J gene TRBJ1-5; 8 nucleotides align to TRBD1. Looked up from germline, CDR1 is MNHEY and CDR2 is SMNVEV (reference sequence). V trimming: 7 bases; J trimming: 7 bases; junction bases outside the gene matches: 12. This CDR3 spans 15 amino acids. The CDR3: CASTEDREGGQPQHF. CDR3 DNA sequence: TGTGCCAGCACCGAGGACAGGGAAGGAGGACAGCCCCAGCATTTT.

This chain joins TRBV19 and TRBJ1-5; D is possibly TRBD1 (5 bases). CDR1 and CDR2 from the germline V gene are LNHDA and SQIVND (reference sequence). V was trimmed by 2 bases and J by 3 bases, leaving 11 bases between them. There are 15 residues in the CDR3. The CDR3 DNA follows: TGTGCCAGTAGTATAAACAGGTTCTCCAATCAGCCCCAGCATTTT. It yields the protein CASSINRFSNQPQHF.

The genes are TRBV27 and TRBJ2-6; D ambiguous. This CDR3 has 13 residues. V lost 4 bases and J 4 bases, leaving 5 bases between the germline ends. CDR1 is MNHEY, CDR2 SMNVEV, per germline (reference sequence). In nucleotides, the CDR3 is TGTGCCAGCAGTTCCCTAGGGGCCAACGTCCTGACTTTC. Translation gives CASSSLGANVLTF.

The chain links TRBV9 to TRBJ2-7, with a tentative D call TRBD1 (7 bases). V was trimmed by 0 bases and J by 4 bases, leaving 11 bases between them. The CDR3 is 14 residues long. From germline, CDR1 is SGDLS and CDR2 YYNGEE. DNA for the CDR3: TGTGCCAGCAGCGTAGGCGGGACAGAATACGAGCAGTACTTC. Its translation: CASSVGGTEYEQYF.

V is TRBV7-9 and J is TRBJ1-5; perhaps TRBD1 as D (6 bases). V lost 5 bases and J 3 bases, leaving 11 bases between the germline ends. Looked up from germline, CDR1 is SEHNR and CDR2 is FQNEAQ (reference sequence). The CDR3 contains 14 residues. CDR3 amino acids: CASSPGQLNQPQHF. For the CDR3, the DNA is TGTGCCAGCAGCCCAGGACAGCTCAATCAGCCCCAGCATTTT. Complete variable domain (other parts from reference TRBV7-9 and TRBJ1-5): DTGVSQNPRHKITKRGQNVTFRCDPISEHNRLYWYRQTLGQGPEFLTYFQNEAQLEKSRLLSDRFSAERPKGSFSTLEIQRTEQGDSAMYLCASSPGQLNQPQHFGDGTRLSIL.